These 3 T cell receptor beta chains came from one sample sequenced in a study of T cells in localized non-small cell lung cancer. Clones were read by immunoSEQ multiplex PCR, and TCRdb kept only the in-frame ones, dropping some. The sample carries about 41,000 clones, roughly four fifths recorded once. The sample was PBMCs, taken before any cancer treatment. These receptors all stem from a man between 40 and 75 years old with stage II lung adenocarcinoma.

The V gene is TRBV7-9, the J gene TRBJ1-3; no clear D. From germline, CDR1 is SEHNR and CDR2 FQNEAQ (reference sequence). V dropped 5 bases and J dropped 1 base, with 9 bases sitting between them. The CDR3 consists of 14 residues. The CDR3 sequence is CASSLLGSGNTIYF. DNA for the CDR3: TGTGCCAGCAGCCTATTAGGGTCTGGAAACACCATATATTTT. The whole variable domain, remainder taken from reference TRBV7-9 and TRBJ1-3, is DTGVSQNPRHKITKRGQNVTFRCDPISEHNRLYWYRQTLGQGPEFLTYFQNEAQLEKSRLLSDRFSAERPKGSFSTLEIQRTEQGDSAMYLCASSLLGSGNTIYFGEGSWLTVV.

Comment on this clone: At one end the junction does not follow the germline gene, possibly because of a read error. This chain links TRBV7-7 with TRBJ1-2; 7 bases are shared with TRBD1. Germline CDR1 is SSHAT and CDR2 is FNYEAQ (reference sequence). The CDR3 is 13 amino acids. The CDR3 loop is CASSLGGQYGYTF. CDR3 coding DNA: TGTGCTAGCAGCTTAGGGGGCCAGTATGGCTACACCTTC.

This rearrangement joins TRBV5-4 to TRBJ2-1; 9 nucleotides agree with TRBD2. This CDR3 region has 18 residues. J lost 5 bases, V lost 4 bases, and 16 bases had no gene match. CDR1 is SGHNT and CDR2 is YYREEE in the germline V gene (reference sequence). CDR3 sequence (DNA): TGTGCCAGCAGCCGATCCGGAATGACTAGCGGAGACAACAATGAGCAGTTCTTC. Its protein is CASSRSGMTSGDNNEQFF.